These T cell receptor beta chains were read from a single sample in a study of memory CD4+ T cells and cytomegalovirus serostatus. Assay used: immunoSEQ multiplex PCR; TCRdb lists only in-frame clones, some missing. The sample carries approximately 44,000 clones, less than 85% recorded once. The sequencing input was memory CD4+ T cells from blood. The origin of the receptors is an adult in good health and CMV-seronegative. The CDR3 runs from the conserved cysteine through the conserved F or W. The order of the fields is J gene, clone size, V gene, CDR3 protein. The size of a clone is reported for some rows only, either as once, few or many, or as a class for expanded clones.

j_call: TRBJ2-7
clone_size: -
v_call: TRBV19
cdr3_aa: CASSQSSYEQYF

j_call: TRBJ2-1
clone_size: -
v_call: TRBV5-4
cdr3_aa: CASSQNGDEWFF

j_call: TRBJ1-2
clone_size: -
v_call: TRBV5-4
cdr3_aa: CASSPQPGGYTF

j_call: TRBJ2-7
clone_size: -
v_call: TRBV6-1
cdr3_aa: CASSDPGLSYEQYF

j_call: TRBJ1-4
clone_size: once
v_call: TRBV5-5
cdr3_aa: CASSPNLGMNEKLFF

j_call: TRBJ1-6
clone_size: -
v_call: TRBV28
cdr3_aa: CASRSGQLNSPLHF

j_call: TRBJ2-5
clone_size: -
v_call: TRBV28
cdr3_aa: CASSSTREETQYF

j_call: TRBJ1-2
clone_size: -
v_call: TRBV13
cdr3_aa: CASSLLGITYGYTF

j_call: TRBJ1-1
clone_size: -
v_call: TRBV7-3
cdr3_aa: CASSQGDRGYWTEAFF

j_call: TRBJ2-3
clone_size: -
v_call: TRBV4-1
cdr3_aa: CASSLRGPQTGGGTDTQYF

j_call: TRBJ1-5
clone_size: -
v_call: TRBV6-1
cdr3_aa: CASSEAGGVTGPQHF

j_call: TRBJ1-5
clone_size: -
v_call: TRBV29-1
cdr3_aa: CSVGQGTDQPQHF

j_call: TRBJ2-3
clone_size: -
v_call: TRBV7-3
cdr3_aa: CASSVQSTDTQYF

j_call: TRBJ2-2
clone_size: -
v_call: TRBV5-1
cdr3_aa: CASSLDPGLNGELFF

j_call: TRBJ1-6
clone_size: -
v_call: TRBV5-6
cdr3_aa: CASSYVRGGNSPLHF

j_call: TRBJ1-2
clone_size: -
v_call: TRBV7-2
cdr3_aa: CASNLDPGAGGYTF

j_call: TRBJ2-7
clone_size: -
v_call: TRBV28
cdr3_aa: CASSLLGRFSYEQYF

j_call: TRBJ1-1
clone_size: -
v_call: TRBV7-6
cdr3_aa: CASSLLPGGEGTEAFF

j_call: TRBJ2-1
clone_size: -
v_call: TRBV6-6
cdr3_aa: CASSYAGGNEQFF

j_call: TRBJ2-2
clone_size: -
v_call: TRBV6-1
cdr3_aa: CASLAGVNTGELFF

j_call: TRBJ1-2
clone_size: few
v_call: TRBV15
cdr3_aa: CATSRGDSPRGYTF

j_call: TRBJ1-6
clone_size: -
v_call: TRBV28
cdr3_aa: CASSFNRGSPLHF

j_call: TRBJ1-5
clone_size: -
v_call: TRBV5-1
cdr3_aa: CASSLGRGDNQPQHF

j_call: TRBJ2-7
clone_size: -
v_call: TRBV28
cdr3_aa: CASSLRGPRSYEQYF

j_call: TRBJ1-6
clone_size: few
v_call: TRBV30
cdr3_aa: CAWSAPGSGSPLHF

j_call: TRBJ1-4
clone_size: -
v_call: TRBV6-5
cdr3_aa: CASSPLAGKLFF

j_call: TRBJ2-5
clone_size: -
v_call: TRBV9
cdr3_aa: CASSVEQQGAQYF

j_call: TRBJ2-7
clone_size: few
v_call: TRBV5-1
cdr3_aa: CASSYPEGYEQYF